Shown below are 12 T cell receptor beta chains from a single sample sequenced in a study of molecular identifiers for immune sequencing clone quantification (dated by TCRdb to about 2018). Library preparation was by PCR. The sequencer listed for this sample is NextSeq 500. The raw public reads went through TCRdb reprocessing: fastp at Q25, MiXCR clone calling, in-frame beta chains kept. Merged by CDR3 protein, the rows form single entries marked with the most common genes and DNA. This sample holds about 510,000 distinct CDR3 sequences; roughly 24% were observed only once. The leading ten clones occupy approximately 0.8% of the sample. The sequenced sample consisted of naive CD8+ T cells from blood, with Jurkat cell RNA spiked in. The cell subset or site label on this specimen signifies: FACS-sorted CD8+CD4-CCR7+CD45RA+ naive T cells. All receptors derive from a human donor in good health. Some libraries in this study had Jurkat cell RNA spiked in.

This clonotype showed up just a few times. V and J are TRBV29-1 and TRBJ1-2, with 11 bases matching TRBD1. CDR3 length: 13 amino acids. Per the germline V gene, CDR1 is SQVTM and CDR2 is ANQGSEA. J lost 8 bases, V lost 6 bases, and 8 bases had no gene match. The CDR3 sequence: CSVDRGQDNGYTF. The CDR3 region has the DNA TGCAGCGTGGACAGGGGGCAAGACAACGGCTACACCTTC.

Regarding this clonotype: It may be a read error: a sequence one base away is much more abundant. The chain recombines TRBV13 with TRBJ2-7; D may be TRBD2 (6 bases). This CDR3 is 12 amino acids long. Germline CDR1 reads PRHDT; CDR2 reads FYEKMQ (reference sequence). Trimming took off 4 bases at V and 8 bases at J, with 12 bases between the two ends. CDR3 sequence: CASSSGRMKQYF. CDR3 bases: TGTGCCAGCAGCTCAGGGAGGATGAAGCAGTACTTC.

For this clonotype: At one end, the junction sequence differs from germline, possibly due to a read error. V is TRBV7-2 and J is TRBJ2-7; 7 bases are a match to TRBD2. The CDR3 totals 14 residues. In germline, CDR1 is SGHTA, CDR2 FQGNSA. CDR3: CASSLGRGEYEQCF. The CDR3 DNA follows: TGTGCCAGCAGCCTCGGACGGGGGGAGTACGAGCAGTGCTTC.

This clonotype was observed at least ten times. The chain joins TRBV7-6 to TRBJ1-1; no clear D gene. The germline gives CDR1 SGHVS, CDR2 FNYEAQ. Between the trimmed V and J ends, which lost 0 bases and 4 bases, there was a span of 15 bases. The CDR3 extends over 16 amino acids. CDR3 amino acids: CASSLAPGGHTTEAFF. CDR3 DNA sequence: TGTGCCAGCAGCTTAGCCCCCGGCGGGCACACCACTGAAGCTTTCTTT.

About this clonotype: Because the CDR3 is missing its conserved closing phenylalanine or tryptophan, this is likely a read error. The V and J genes are TRBV7-9 and TRBJ1-1; unclear D gene. Germline values: CDR1 SEHNR, CDR2 FQNEAQ (reference sequence). CDR3 length: 13 amino acids. Trimming left V 8 bases short and J 1 base short, with 11 bases between. This CDR3 reads CASRLQANTEAFY. The CDR3 DNA reads as TGTGCCAGCCGTCTTCAGGCGAACACTGAAGCTTTCTAT.

This clonotype has just a few counts. V usage is TRBV25-1 and J usage is TRBJ2-3; D might be TRBD1 (5 bases). Trimming cost V 1 base and J 5 bases, with 13 bases left between them. Germline CDR1 and CDR2: MGHDK and SYGVNS. This CDR3 has 15 amino acids. The CDR3 DNA reads as TGTGCCAGCAGTGAATCTGGCGGAACAGGAGATACGCAGTATTTT. Translated, it gives CASSESGGTGDTQYF.

A word on this clonotype: Given a much more abundant clone one base away, this may be a read error. The CDR3 does not end in the conserved phenylalanine or tryptophan, so this is likely a read error. This sequence joins TRBV13 and TRBJ2-5; D is possibly TRBD1 or TRBD2 (5 bases each). The germline CDR1 and CDR2 sequences are PRHDT and FYEKMQ (reference sequence). The ends were cut back, 8 bases at V and 0 bases at J, with 13 bases in the middle. The CDR3 length is 14 residues. As DNA, the CDR3 is TGTGCCAGCGGGGACGTGACGTACCAAGAGACCCAGTACATC. Translating it yields CASGDVTYQETQYI.

This clonotype has at least ten counts. The genes are TRBV30 and TRBJ2-1, with 11 bases that match TRBD2. Germline values: CDR1 GTSNPN, CDR2 SVGIG (reference sequence). V was pared by 3 bases and J by 5 bases, with 0 bases of the junction left unmatched. This CDR3 has 13 residues. The chain's CDR3 is CAWRGLADNEQFF. CDR3 sequence (DNA): TGTGCCTGGAGGGGACTAGCGGACAATGAGCAGTTCTTC.

This clonotype occurred many times. This chain joins TRBV6-2 or TRBV6-3 and TRBJ2-7; 7 positions match TRBD1. CDR1 is MNHEY and CDR2 is SVGEGT in the germline V gene. The CDR3 runs to 14 residues. The trim removed 2 bases at V and 6 bases at J, leaving 7 bases unmatched. In DNA form, the CDR3 reads TGTGCCAGCAGTTACACGACAGGGATCGGCGAGCAGTACTTC. Translating it yields CASSYTTGIGEQYF.

This clonotype was seen only a few times. The genes are TRBV6-5 and TRBJ2-3; D is perhaps TRBD1 (5 bases). With 3 bases removed from V and 5 bases from J, the gap between germline ends came to 12 bases. CDR3 length: 14 amino acids. Germline V gives CDR1 MNHEY, CDR2 SVGAGI. CDR3 in amino acids: CASSYGQGLDTQYF. The CDR3 DNA is TGTGCCAGCAGTTATGGCCAGGGCCTAGATACGCAGTATTTT.

This clonotype was recorded at least ten times. V and J are TRBV5-1 and TRBJ2-7, with a weak D call TRBD2 (6 bases). Germline assignment: CDR1 SGHRS and CDR2 YFSETQ. Trimming removed 3 bases from V and 2 bases from J, with 18 bases in between. There are 16 residues in the CDR3. The CDR3 DNA reads TGCGCCAGCAGCTCATTGACCGGGACTCATACCTACGAGCAGTACTTC. This gives the protein CASSSLTGTHTYEQYF.

This clonotype appeared many times. The J gene is TRBJ1-1, the V gene TRBV29-1, with D maybe TRBD1 (5 bases). This CDR3 region has 15 residues. CDR1 and CDR2 from the germline V gene are SQVTM and ANQGSEA. Between the trimmed V and J ends, which lost 4 bases and 2 bases, there was a span of 17 bases. The CDR3 region has the DNA TGCAGCGTTGTTGGGGGGAGGAACCTTAACACTGAAGCTTTCTTT. This gives the protein CSVVGGRNLNTEAFF.